This T cell receptor (beta chain) appears in the sequencing data of a study of cytomegalovirus exposure and HLA in healthy donors. The CDR3 spans 11 residues. With 9 bases clipped from V and 6 bases from J, the junction kept 4 bases outside the gene matches. Germline V gives CDR1 LNHDA, CDR2 SQIVND (reference sequence). The repertoire was sequenced with immunoSEQ multiplex PCR; TCRdb's copy has only in-frame clones and lacks some. Of about 140,000 clones listed, more than 85% were seen once; the top ten hold around 0.7%. Material for sequencing was PBMCs. The chain employs TRBV19 and TRBJ2-7; 8 nucleotides match TRBD2. This receptor was identified in a man in his late teens or twenties in good health and CMV-seronegative. This CDR3 is CASPGGSEQYV. CDR3 nucleotides: TGTGCCAGCCCGGGGGGGTCCGAGCAGTACGTC.